This is a list of T cell receptor beta chains from one sample in a study of molecular identifiers for immune sequencing clone quantification. TCRdb re-called the PCR reads with MiXCR, one entry per CDR3 protein. The top ten hold around 0.7% of the sample, which has around 300,000 distinct CDR3 sequences, about 22% seen once. The source material was naive CD8+ T cells from blood, with Jurkat cell RNA spiked in. The receptors originated from a human donor in good health. Some libraries in this study had Jurkat cell RNA spiked in. Each CDR3 is given with its conserved first and last residue. A D gene is named only where the DNA matches it firmly. The listing skips clone size in some rows; elsewhere it reads once, few, many or a size class.

j_call clone_size d_call v_call cdr3_nt cdr3_aa
TRBJ1-5 few TRBD1 TRBV11-2 TGTGCCAGCAGTCTAACAGGGGGTCGCAATCAGCCCCAGCATTTT CASSLTGGRNQPQHF
TRBJ1-5 - - TRBV10-3 TGTGCCATCAGTGAGGGAAATCAGCCCCAGCATTTT CAISEGNQPQHF
TRBJ2-3 many - TRBV5-6 TGTGCCAGCAGCTTGGGGGCTCGAACAGGGAGGGCAGATACGCAGTATTTT CASSLGARTGRADTQYF
TRBJ1-5 - - TRBV7-2 TGTGCCAGCAGCTTATGGGGGAGTCAGCCCCAGCATTTT CASSLWGSQPQHF
TRBJ1-3 few - TRBV5-5 TGTGCCAGCAGCTTGGATGGGGACCTCTCTGGAAACACCATATATTTT CASSLDGDLSGNTIYF
TRBJ2-2 few TRBD1 TRBV12-3/TRBV12-4 TGTGCCAGCAGTTTACGCAGGGGGCCGAACACCGGGGAGCTGTTTTTT CASSLRRGPNTGELFF
TRBJ2-7 - - TRBV5-6 TGTGCCAGCAGCGGCAGCTCCTACGGGCAGTACTTC CASSGSSYGQYF
TRBJ2-7 few - TRBV20-1 TGCAGTGCTAGAGGGACGGAGACCTACGAGCAGTACTTC CSARGTETYEQYF
TRBJ2-3 - - TRBV20-1 TGCAGTGGTCTAGAGGGGGTCACGGATACGCAGTATTTT CSGLEGVTDTQYF
TRBJ2-1 many - TRBV7-3 TGTGCCAGCAGCCCCCTAGCAGGTTCGTTTTCAGGGGAGCAGTTCTTC CASSPLAGSFSGEQFF
TRBJ2-4 many - TRBV29-1 TGCAGCGTCGTAACGGTAGCCAAAAACATTCAGTACTTC CSVVTVAKNIQYF
TRBJ2-1 - TRBD1 TRBV7-2 TGTGCCAGCAGCTTAGAGGGACAGGGGTTAGACAATGAGCAGTTCTTC CASSLEGQGLDNEQFF
TRBJ2-5 few - TRBV7-9 TGTGCCAGCAGCTTAAGAGGGGGGGTCCAGTACTTC CASSLRGGVQYF
TRBJ2-5 many - TRBV28 TGTGCCAGCAGCCTCGACAGAATCGGATCCTTAGAGACCCAGTACTTC CASSLDRIGSLETQYF
TRBJ1-1 many - TRBV5-1 TGCGCCAGCAGCTTAAACTCCGGGCGTGGGACTGAAGCTTTCTTT CASSLNSGRGTEAFF
TRBJ2-5 - TRBD2 TRBV7-9 TGTGCCAGCAGCCCAGCGGGGCAGTACCAAGAGACCCAGTACTTC CASSPAGQYQETQYF
TRBJ2-3 - TRBD2 TRBV7-6 TGTGCCAGCACATCGGACTGGACTAGCGGGGCTAGCACAGATACGCAGTATTTT CASTSDWTSGASTDTQYF
TRBJ2-3 many - TRBV7-9 TGTGCCAGCAGCCCATCCGGGACTGTGAGCACAGATACGCAGTATTTT CASSPSGTVSTDTQYF
TRBJ2-3 few TRBD2 TRBV30 TGTGCCTGGAGTTACGGACTAGCGGAACCCACAGATACGCAGTATTTT CAWSYGLAEPTDTQYF
TRBJ1-4 many - TRBV7-2 TGTGCCAGCAGCTTGGAGAGTTGGGAAAAACTGTTTTTT CASSLESWEKLFF
TRBJ2-7 many TRBD2 TRBV29-1 TGCAGCGTAGAGACTAGCGGGAGGAACGAGCAGTACTTC CSVETSGRNEQYF
TRBJ2-5 few TRBD2 TRBV19 TGTGCCAGTAGTACTCTAGCGGGAGTCTCGGAGACCCAGTACTTC CASSTLAGVSETQYF
TRBJ2-1 few TRBD1 TRBV12-3/TRBV12-4 TGTGCCAGCAGCCTGGGACAGGGGGGGCCCTACAATGAGCAGTTCTTC CASSLGQGGPYNEQFF
TRBJ1-5 few - TRBV4-1 TGCGCCAGCAGCCTACTGATCAGCAATCAGCCCCAGCATTTT CASSLLISNQPQHF
TRBJ2-7 many - TRBV6-6 TGTGCCAGCAGTTACTCAACAGTGACAGGAACCTACGAGCAGTACTTC CASSYSTVTGTYEQYF